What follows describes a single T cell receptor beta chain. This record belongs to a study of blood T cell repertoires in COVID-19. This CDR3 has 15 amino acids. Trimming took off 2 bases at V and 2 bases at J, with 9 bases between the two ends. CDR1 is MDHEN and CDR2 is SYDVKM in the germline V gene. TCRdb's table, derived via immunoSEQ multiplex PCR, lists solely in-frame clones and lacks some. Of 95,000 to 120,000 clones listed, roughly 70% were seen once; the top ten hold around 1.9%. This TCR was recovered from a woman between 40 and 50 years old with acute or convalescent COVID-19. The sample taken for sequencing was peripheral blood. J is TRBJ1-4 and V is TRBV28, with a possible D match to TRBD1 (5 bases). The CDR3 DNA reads TGTGCCAGCAGTTTACCGACAGCTACTAATGAAAAACTGTTTTTT. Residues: CASSLPTATNEKLFF.